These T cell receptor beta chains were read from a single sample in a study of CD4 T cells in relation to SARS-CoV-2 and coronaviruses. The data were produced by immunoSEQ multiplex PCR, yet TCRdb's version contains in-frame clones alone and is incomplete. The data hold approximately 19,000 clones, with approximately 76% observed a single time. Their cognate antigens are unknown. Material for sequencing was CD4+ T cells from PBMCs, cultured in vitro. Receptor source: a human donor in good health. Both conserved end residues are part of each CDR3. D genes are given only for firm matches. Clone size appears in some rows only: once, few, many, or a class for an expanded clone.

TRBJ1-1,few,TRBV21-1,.,CASRLAIDTIRTEAFF,TGTGCCAGCAGGTTAGCCATAGACACAATTCGCACTGAAGCTTTCTTT
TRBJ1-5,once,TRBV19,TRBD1,CASNPGTGGSQPQHF,TGTGCCAGTAACCCAGGGACAGGAGGAAGTCAGCCCCAGCATTTT
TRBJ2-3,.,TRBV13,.,CASSLIADTDTQYF,TGTGCCAGCAGCTTAATAGCAGACACAGATACGCAGTATTTT
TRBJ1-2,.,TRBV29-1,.,CSVDGSGGEGYTF,TGCAGCGTTGACGGCTCGGGGGGTGAGGGCTACACCTTC
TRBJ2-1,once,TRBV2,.,CASRLGVEPYNEQFF,TGTGCCAGCCGACTGGGCGTTGAACCCTACAATGAGCAGTTCTTC
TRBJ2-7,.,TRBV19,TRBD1,CASSIKAGGNYEQYF,TGTGCCAGTAGTATAAAGGCAGGGGGTAACTACGAGCAGTACTTC
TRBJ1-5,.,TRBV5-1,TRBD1,CASSQGQGDQPQHF,TGCGCCAGCAGCCAAGGACAGGGAGATCAGCCCCAGCATTTT
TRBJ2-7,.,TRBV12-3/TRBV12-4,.,CASSLGTPGEQYF,TGTGCCAGCAGTTTAGGTACGCCTGGAGAGCAGTACTTC
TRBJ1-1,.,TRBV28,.,CASSPRRGLNTEAFF,TGTGCCAGCAGTCCTAGAAGGGGACTGAACACTGAAGCTTTCTTT
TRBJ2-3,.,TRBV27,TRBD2,CASKAGTSGSTDTQYF,TGTGCCAGCAAAGCTGGGACTAGCGGTAGCACAGATACGCAGTATTTT
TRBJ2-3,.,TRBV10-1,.,CASSESGGGSTDTQYF,TGCGCCAGCAGTGAGTCCGGGGGAGGTAGCACAGATACGCAGTATTTT
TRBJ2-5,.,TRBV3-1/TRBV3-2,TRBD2,CASSQGVYGRGVETQYF,TGTGCCAGCAGCCAAGGGGTGTACGGGAGGGGAGTTGAGACCCAGTACTTC
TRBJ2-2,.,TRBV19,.,CASSISTNTGELFF,TGTGCCAGTAGTATCAGCACGAACACCGGGGAGCTGTTTTTT
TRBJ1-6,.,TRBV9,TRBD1,CASSVGTGGNSPLHF,TGTGCCAGCAGCGTCGGGACAGGGGGCAATTCACCCCTCCACTTT
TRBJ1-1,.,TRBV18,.,CASSQTSQWAEAFF,TGTGCCAGCTCACAGACCTCCCAGTGGGCTGAAGCTTTCTTT
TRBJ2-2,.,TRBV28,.,CASRLRAGELFF,TGTGCCAGCAGGCTCAGGGCCGGGGAGCTGTTTTTT
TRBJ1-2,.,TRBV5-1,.,CASRVDNYGYTF,TGCGCCAGCAGAGTGGATAACTATGGCTACACCTTC
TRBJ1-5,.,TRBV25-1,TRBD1,CASSGTGGNQPQHF,TGTGCCAGCAGTGGAACAGGGGGTAATCAGCCCCAGCATTTT
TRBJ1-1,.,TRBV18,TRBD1,CASSERQGDTEAFF,TGTGCCAGCTCCGAGAGACAGGGGGACACTGAAGCTTTCTTT
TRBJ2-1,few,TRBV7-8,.,CASSLLAGRGRFF,TGTGCCAGCAGCTTGTTAGCGGGAAGGGGGCGGTTCTTC
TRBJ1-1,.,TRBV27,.,CASSLTRNTEAFF,TGTGCCAGCAGTCTAACTAGGAACACTGAAGCTTTCTTT
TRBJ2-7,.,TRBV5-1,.,CASSLSGQGSYEQYF,TGCGCCAGCAGCTTGTCAGGGCAAGGGTCCTACGAGCAGTACTTC
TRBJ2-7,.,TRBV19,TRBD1,CASSSTPGQGYEQYF,TGTGCCAGTAGTAGCACCCCGGGACAGGGGTACGAGCAGTACTTC
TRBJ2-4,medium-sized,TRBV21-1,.,CASSKVEREPGVGKAKNIQYF,TGTGCCAGCAGCAAAGTGGAAAGGGAGCCAGGGGTTGGGAAGGCCAAAAACATTCAGTACTTC
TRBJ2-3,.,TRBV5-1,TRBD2,CASRLAEPTDTQYF,TGCGCCAGTAGACTAGCGGAGCCCACAGATACGCAGTATTTT
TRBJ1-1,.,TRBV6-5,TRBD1,CASSTGGINTEAFF,TGTGCCAGCAGCACAGGGGGCATTAACACTGAAGCTTTCTTT
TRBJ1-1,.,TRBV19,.,CASGLHNAEAFF,TGTGCCAGTGGGCTTCACAACGCTGAAGCTTTCTTT
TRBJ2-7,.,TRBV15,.,CATSSDVPYEQYF,TGTGCCACCAGCAGCGACGTACCCTACGAGCAGTACTTC
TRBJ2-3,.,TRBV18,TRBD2,CASSPSGGGLPDTQYF,TGTGCCAGCTCACCAAGCGGGGGAGGGCTCCCAGATACGCAGTATTTT
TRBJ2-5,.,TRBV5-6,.,CASSNRDRQETQYF,TGTGCCAGCAGCAACCGGGACCGTCAAGAGACCCAGTACTTC
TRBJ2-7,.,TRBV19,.,CASSIAAAGVYEQYF,TGTGCCAGTAGTATAGCGGCGGCAGGAGTCTACGAGCAGTACTTC
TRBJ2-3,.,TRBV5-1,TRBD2,CASSTGTSGTDTQYF,TGCGCCAGCAGCACCGGGACTAGCGGGACAGATACGCAGTATTTT
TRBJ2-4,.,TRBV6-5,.,CASTPEPLNIQYF,TGTGCCAGCACCCCCGAGCCTCTCAACATTCAGTACTTC
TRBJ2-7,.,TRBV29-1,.,CSVRGSHYEQYF,TGCAGCGTTCGAGGGTCTCATTACGAGCAGTACTTC
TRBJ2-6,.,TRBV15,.,CATSAETGFDFSGANVLTF,TGTGCCACCAGCGCTGAAACAGGGTTTGATTTCTCTGGGGCCAACGTCCTGACTTTC
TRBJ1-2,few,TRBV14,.,CASSQLLDGYGYTF,TGTGCCAGCAGCCAACTACTCGACGGCTATGGCTACACCTTC
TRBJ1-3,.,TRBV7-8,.,CASSSAGNTIYF,TGTGCCAGCAGCTCCGCTGGAAACACCATATATTTT
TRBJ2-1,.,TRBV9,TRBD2,CASSVASGPYEQFF,TGTGCCAGCAGCGTAGCTAGCGGGCCCTATGAGCAGTTCTTC
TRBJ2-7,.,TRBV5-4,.,CASANGGSYEQYF,TGTGCCAGCGCAAACGGCGGATCCTACGAGCAGTACTTC
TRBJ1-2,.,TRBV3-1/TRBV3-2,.,CASSQVELSGYTF,TGTGCCAGCAGCCAAGTTGAGCTCAGCGGCTACACCTTC
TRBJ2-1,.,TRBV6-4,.,CASSDGIGGYNEQFF,TGTGCCAGCAGTGACGGGATAGGGGGCTACAATGAGCAGTTCTTC
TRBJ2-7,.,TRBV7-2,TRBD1,CASSPGDRRYEQYF,TGTGCCAGCAGCCCTGGGGACAGGAGGTACGAGCAGTACTTC
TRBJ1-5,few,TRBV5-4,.,CASSLAGGDQPQHF,TGTGCCAGCAGCTTGGCAGGTGGGGATCAGCCCCAGCATTTT
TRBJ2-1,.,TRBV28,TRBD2,CASSLLREVTGEQFF,TGTGCCAGCAGTTTACTACGGGAGGTCACTGGGGAGCAGTTCTTC
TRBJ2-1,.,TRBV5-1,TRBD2,CASSLAQLDGRADNEQFF,TGCGCCAGCAGCTTGGCCCAACTCGACGGGAGGGCCGACAATGAGCAGTTCTTC
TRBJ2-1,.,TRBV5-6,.,CASTPPLGFLGGEQFF,TGTGCCAGCACCCCTCCTCTAGGTTTCTTAGGGGGTGAGCAGTTCTTC
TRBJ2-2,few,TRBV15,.,CATKQGSPGELFF,TGTGCCACAAAACAGGGTAGCCCCGGGGAGCTGTTTTTT
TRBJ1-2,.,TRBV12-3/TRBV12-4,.,CASRKFYGYTF,TGTGCCAGCAGGAAGTTCTATGGCTACACCTTC
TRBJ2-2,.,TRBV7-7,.,CASSQETGRGTGELFF,TGTGCCAGCAGCCAAGAAACAGGGCGGGGCACCGGGGAGCTGTTTTTT
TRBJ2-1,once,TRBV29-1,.,CSVDPGSYNEQFF,TGCAGCGTTGATCCAGGGTCATACAATGAGCAGTTCTTC
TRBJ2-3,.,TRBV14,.,CASSQLATSDTQYF,TGTGCCAGCAGCCAGCTAGCTACGTCAGATACGCAGTATTTT
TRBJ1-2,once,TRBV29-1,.,CSVRGQFGIHGYTF,TGCAGCGTTCGCGGACAGTTTGGAATCCATGGCTACACCTTC